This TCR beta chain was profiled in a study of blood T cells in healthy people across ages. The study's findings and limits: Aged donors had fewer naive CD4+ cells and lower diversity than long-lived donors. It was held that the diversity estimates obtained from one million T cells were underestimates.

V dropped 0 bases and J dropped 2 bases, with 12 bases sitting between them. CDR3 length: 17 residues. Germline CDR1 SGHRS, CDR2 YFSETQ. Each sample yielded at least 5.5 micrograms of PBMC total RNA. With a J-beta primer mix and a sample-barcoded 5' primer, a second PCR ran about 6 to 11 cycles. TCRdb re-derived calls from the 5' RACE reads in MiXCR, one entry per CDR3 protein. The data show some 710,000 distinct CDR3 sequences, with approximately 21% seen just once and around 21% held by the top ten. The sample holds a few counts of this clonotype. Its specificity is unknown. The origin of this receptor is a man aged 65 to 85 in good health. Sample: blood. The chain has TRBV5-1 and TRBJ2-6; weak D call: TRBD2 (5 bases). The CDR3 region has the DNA TGCGCCAGCAGCTTGGTCGCGGGTCCCACTGGGGCCAACGTCCTGACTTTC. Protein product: CASSLVAGPTGANVLTF.